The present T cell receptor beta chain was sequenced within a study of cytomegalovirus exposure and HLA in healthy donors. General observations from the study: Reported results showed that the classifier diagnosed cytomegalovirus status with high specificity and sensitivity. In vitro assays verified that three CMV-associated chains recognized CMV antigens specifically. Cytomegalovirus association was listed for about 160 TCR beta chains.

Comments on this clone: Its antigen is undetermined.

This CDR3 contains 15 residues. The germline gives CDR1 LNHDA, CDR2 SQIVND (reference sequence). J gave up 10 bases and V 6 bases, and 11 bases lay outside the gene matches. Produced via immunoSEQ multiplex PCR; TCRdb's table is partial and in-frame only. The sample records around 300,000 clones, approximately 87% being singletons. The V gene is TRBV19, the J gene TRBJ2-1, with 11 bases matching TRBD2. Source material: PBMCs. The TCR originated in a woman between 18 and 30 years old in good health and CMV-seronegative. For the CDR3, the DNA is TGTGCCAGTAGCCCTACTAGCGGGAGTTTGGGAGAGCAGTTCTTC. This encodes CASSPTSGSLGEQFF.